This is a list of T cell receptor beta chains from one sample in a study of T cells in Graves' hyperthyroidism and ophthalmopathy. TCRdb ran MiXCR on the multiplex PCR reads and lists one entry per CDR3 protein. The profile covers more than 650,000 distinct CDR3 sequences, with 13% to 15% appearing a single time and around 9.6% taken by the ten largest. Source material: blood. The origin of the receptors is a woman between 18 and 29 years old with Graves' hyperthyroidism. CDR3s include the opening cysteine and the closing phenylalanine or tryptophan. D genes are given only for firm matches.

j_call d_call v_call cdr3_aa
TRBJ2-7 TRBD1 TRBV24-1 CATSDGGTGTYEQYF
TRBJ1-3 - TRBV29-1 CSVLKTGSGNTIYF
TRBJ2-1 - TRBV20-1 CSARSERSYNEQFF
TRBJ2-2 - TRBV3-1 CASSQNRDSTGELFF
TRBJ1-5 - TRBV5-1 CASSLVGSFSNQPQHF
TRBJ2-5 TRBD2 TRBV4-1 CASSQDSGGQETQYF
TRBJ2-7 - TRBV27 CASSLKGWGYEQYF
TRBJ2-3 TRBD2 TRBV19 CASSPNRAGLAGAPDTQYF
TRBJ2-5 - TRBV11-3 CASSYSYRETQYF
TRBJ1-2 - TRBV3-1 CASSQGSYYGYTF
TRBJ2-7 TRBD2 TRBV27 CASGLVGSYEQYF
TRBJ1-5 - TRBV6-2/TRBV6-3 CACSRGQDQPQHF
TRBJ2-7 TRBD2 TRBV13 CASSSGTSGAYEQYF
TRBJ1-1 - TRBV19 CASSILWGKGQNTEAFF
TRBJ1-5 TRBD1 TRBV28 CASRQGELPQHF
TRBJ1-1 - TRBV5-8 CASCDPGHLNTEAFF
TRBJ2-2 - TRBV11-2 CASSTGTVNTGELFF
TRBJ2-3 - TRBV6-1 CASRIKQGCTDTQYF
TRBJ2-5 - TRBV30 CAWSAGETQYF
TRBJ1-3 - TRBV7-2 CASSSLGGFGNTIYF
TRBJ1-2 TRBD1 TRBV5-6 CASSLSLTGNYGYTF
TRBJ1-1 - TRBV14 CASSQEWDRDEAFF
TRBJ2-3 TRBD2 TRBV7-2 CASSPGASGSTDTQYF
TRBJ2-3 TRBD1 TRBV24-1 CATSRDRVTDTQYF
TRBJ2-5 - TRBV6-5 CASSYVSGEETQYF
TRBJ1-3 - TRBV5-1 CASSSSDPNRAGNTIYF
TRBJ2-1 - TRBV7-2 CASSLGHGNEQFF
TRBJ2-5 - TRBV29-1 CSGAGAQETQYF
TRBJ2-2 - TRBV5-8 CASSFLMGRGFGTGELFF
TRBJ2-2 - TRBV2 CASSSQDFLNTGELFF
TRBJ2-7 TRBD2 TRBV4-1 CASSQVGRGGLSRDEQYF
TRBJ2-7 TRBD2 TRBV19 CASTRGTSGTYEQYF
TRBJ2-7 - TRBV29-1 CSVRASYEQYF
TRBJ2-7 TRBD2 TRBV3-1 CASSQDWGTSGDEQYF
TRBJ1-3 - TRBV3-1 CASSPDGLSGNTIYF